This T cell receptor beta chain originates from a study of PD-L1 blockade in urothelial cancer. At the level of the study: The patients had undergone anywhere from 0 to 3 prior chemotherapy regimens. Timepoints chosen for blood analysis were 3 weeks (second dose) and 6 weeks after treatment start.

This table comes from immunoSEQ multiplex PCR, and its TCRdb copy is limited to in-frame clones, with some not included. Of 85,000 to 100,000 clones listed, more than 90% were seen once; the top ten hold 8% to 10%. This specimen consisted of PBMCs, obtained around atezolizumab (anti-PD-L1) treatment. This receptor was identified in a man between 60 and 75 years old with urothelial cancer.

The CDR3 sequence is CATSREQANEQFF. The CDR3 DNA is TGTGCCACCAGCAGAGAACAGGCCAATGAGCAGTTCTTC. This chain connects TRBV15 to TRBJ2-1; D possibly corresponds to TRBD1 (5 bases). This CDR3 contains 13 residues. V dropped 0 bases and J dropped 6 bases, with 6 bases sitting between them. Germline CDR1 is LNHNV and CDR2 is YYDKDF (reference sequence).